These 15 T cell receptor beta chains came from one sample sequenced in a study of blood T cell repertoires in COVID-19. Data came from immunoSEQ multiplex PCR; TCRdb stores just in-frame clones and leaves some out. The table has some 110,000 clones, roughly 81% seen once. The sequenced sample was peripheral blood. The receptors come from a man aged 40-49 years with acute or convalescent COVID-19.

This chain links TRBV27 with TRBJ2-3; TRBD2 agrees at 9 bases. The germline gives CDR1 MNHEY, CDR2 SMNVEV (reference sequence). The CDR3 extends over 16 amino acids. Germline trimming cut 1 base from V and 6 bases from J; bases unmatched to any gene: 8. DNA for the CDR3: TGTGCCAGCAGTTTATATCCTCCTAGCGGGGTGGATACGCAGTATTTT. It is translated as CASSLYPPSGVDTQYF.

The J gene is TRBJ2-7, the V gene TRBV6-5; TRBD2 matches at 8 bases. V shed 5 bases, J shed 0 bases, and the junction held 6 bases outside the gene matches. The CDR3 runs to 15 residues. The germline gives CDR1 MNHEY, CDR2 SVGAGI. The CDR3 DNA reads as TGTGCCAGCAGTAACCCTAGCGGGCCCTCCTACGAGCAGTACTTC. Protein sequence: CASSNPSGPSYEQYF.

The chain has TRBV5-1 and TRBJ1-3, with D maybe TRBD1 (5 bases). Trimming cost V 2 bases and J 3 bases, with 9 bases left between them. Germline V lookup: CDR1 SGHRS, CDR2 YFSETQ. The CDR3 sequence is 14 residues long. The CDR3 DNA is TGCGCCAGCAGCTTCCAGGGCAATGGAAACACCATATATTTT. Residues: CASSFQGNGNTIYF.

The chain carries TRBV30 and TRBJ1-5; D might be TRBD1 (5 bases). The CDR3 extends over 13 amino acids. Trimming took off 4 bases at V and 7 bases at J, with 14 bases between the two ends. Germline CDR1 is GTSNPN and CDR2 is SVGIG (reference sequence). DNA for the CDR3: TGTGCCTGGAATGGGGGGAGAAGGCAGCCCCAGCATTTT. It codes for CAWNGGRRQPQHF.

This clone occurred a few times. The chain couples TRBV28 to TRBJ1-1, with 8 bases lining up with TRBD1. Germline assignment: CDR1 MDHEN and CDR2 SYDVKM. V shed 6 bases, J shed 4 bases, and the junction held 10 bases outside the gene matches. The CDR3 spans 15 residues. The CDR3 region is CASSRITGGGTEAFF. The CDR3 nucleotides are TGTGCCAGCAGCCGAATTACAGGGGGTGGCACTGAAGCTTTCTTT.

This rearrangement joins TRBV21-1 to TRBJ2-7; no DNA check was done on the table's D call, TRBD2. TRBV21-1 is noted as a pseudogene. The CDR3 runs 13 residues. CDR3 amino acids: CASSKSREYEQYF. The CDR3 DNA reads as TGTGCCAGCAGCAAATCGAGGGAGTACGAGCAGTACTTC.

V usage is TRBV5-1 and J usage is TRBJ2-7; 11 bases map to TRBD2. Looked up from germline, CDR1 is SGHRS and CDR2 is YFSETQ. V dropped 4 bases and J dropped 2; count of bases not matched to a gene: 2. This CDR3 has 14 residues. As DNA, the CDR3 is TGCGCCAGCAGCCAACTAGCGGGGGCCTACGAGCAGTACTTC. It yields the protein CASSQLAGAYEQYF.

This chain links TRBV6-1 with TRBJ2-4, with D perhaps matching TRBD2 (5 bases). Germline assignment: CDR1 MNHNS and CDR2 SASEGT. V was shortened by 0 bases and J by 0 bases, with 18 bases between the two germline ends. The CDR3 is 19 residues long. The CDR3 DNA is TGTGCCAGCAGTGAAGCGGCCCGGGCGGGTCCCTTAGCCAAAAACATTCAGTACTTC. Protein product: CASSEAARAGPLAKNIQYF.

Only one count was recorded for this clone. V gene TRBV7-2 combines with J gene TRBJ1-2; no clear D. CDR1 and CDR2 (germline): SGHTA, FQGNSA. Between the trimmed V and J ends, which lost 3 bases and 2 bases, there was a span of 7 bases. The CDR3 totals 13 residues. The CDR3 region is CASSLRENYGYTF. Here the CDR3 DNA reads TGTGCCAGCAGCTTGAGAGAAAACTATGGCTACACCTTC. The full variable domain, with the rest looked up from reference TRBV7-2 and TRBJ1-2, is GAGVSQSPSNKVTEKGKDVELRCDPISGHTALYWYRQSLGQGLEFLIYFQGNSAPDKSGLPSDRFSAERTGGSVSTLTIQRTQQEDSAVYLCASSLRENYGYTFGSGTRLTVV.

The CDR3 nucleotides read TGTGCCAGCAGTTTACAGGGGGCGCATGGCTACACCTTC. Its translation: CASSLQGAHGYTF. J is TRBJ1-2 and V is TRBV6-5; 9 positions agree with TRBD1. V lost 4 bases and J lost 6; bases outside the gene matches: 3. Per the germline V gene, CDR1 is MNHEY and CDR2 is SVGAGI. This CDR3 region has 13 residues.

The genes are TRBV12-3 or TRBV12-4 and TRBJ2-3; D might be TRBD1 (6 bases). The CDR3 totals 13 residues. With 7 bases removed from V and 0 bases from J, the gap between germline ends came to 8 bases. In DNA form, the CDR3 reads TGTGCCAGCAAACAGGGTAGCACAGATACGCAGTATTTT. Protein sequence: CASKQGSTDTQYF.

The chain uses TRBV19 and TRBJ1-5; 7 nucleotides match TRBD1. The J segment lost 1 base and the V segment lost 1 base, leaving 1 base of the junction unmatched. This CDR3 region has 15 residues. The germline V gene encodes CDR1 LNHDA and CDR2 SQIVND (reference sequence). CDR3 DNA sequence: TGTGCCAGTAGTATAGGAGGGGGCAGCAATCAGCCCCAGCATTTT. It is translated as CASSIGGGSNQPQHF.

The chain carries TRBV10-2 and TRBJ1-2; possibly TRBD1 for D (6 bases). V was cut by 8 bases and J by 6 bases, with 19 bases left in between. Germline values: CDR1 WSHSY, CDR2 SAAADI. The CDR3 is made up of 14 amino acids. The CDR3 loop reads CASRPQGRTHGYTF. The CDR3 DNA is TGCGCCAGCCGACCACAGGGAAGAACCCATGGCTACACCTTC.

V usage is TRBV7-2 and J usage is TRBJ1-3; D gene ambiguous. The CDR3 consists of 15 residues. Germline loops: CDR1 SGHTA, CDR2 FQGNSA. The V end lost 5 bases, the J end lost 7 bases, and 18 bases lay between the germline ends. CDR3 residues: CASSRRTKAGNTIYF. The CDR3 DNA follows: TGTGCCAGCAGCCGCCGAACCAAAGCGGGGAACACCATATATTTT. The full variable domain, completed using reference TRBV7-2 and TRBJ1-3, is GAGVSQSPSNKVTEKGKDVELRCDPISGHTALYWYRQSLGQGLEFLIYFQGNSAPDKSGLPSDRFSAERTGGSVSTLTIQRTQQEDSAVYLCASSRRTKAGNTIYFGEGSWLTVV.

The CDR3 bases are TGTGCCAGCAGCTTATTGGGACCAAGCGGGTACGAGCAGTACTTC. Amino acids: CASSLLGPSGYEQYF. V is TRBV7-2 and J is TRBJ2-7; D possibly corresponds to TRBD2 (6 bases). The CDR3 is made up of 15 amino acids. V gave up 2 bases and J gave up 4 bases, with 15 bases separating them. Germline lookup yields CDR1 SGHTA and CDR2 FQGNSA.